The 7 T cell receptor beta chains below were found in one sample sequenced in a study of regulatory T cells in long-lasting Graves disease (dated by TCRdb to the early 2020s). The library was generated by multiplex PCR. This sample was sequenced with an Illumina HiSeq 4000. TCR beta libraries were built with iRepertoire HTBI primers and Arm-PCR amplification of CDR3 regions. TCRdb itself trimmed the public reads at Q25 with fastp, ran MiXCR and retained productive beta chains. Rows matching on CDR3 protein sequence are summarized as one entry with the most common DNA and genes. Counted in this sample were about 470,000 distinct CDR3 sequences; 20% to 25% of them appeared once. 7.1% of the sample is in the top ten clones. What this sample's time point label stands for: persistent/refractory GD, antithyroid drugs over 5 years with positive TRAb. RNA was extracted from PBMCs in TRIzol for both TCR sequencing and RNA sequencing.

The sequenced sample was peripheral blood mononuclear cells (PBMCs), obtained when the disease was refractory, from a patient treated with antithyroid drugs. These receptors were collected from a female donor with Graves disease.

This clonotype came up a few times. J is TRBJ2-2 and V is TRBV5-4, with D possibly being TRBD2 (6 bases). The CDR3 length is 15 residues. The V gene's germline CDR1 is SGHNT and CDR2 YYREEE (reference sequence). Trimming pared 4 bases from V and 5 bases from J, leaving 15 bases between. The CDR3 here is CASSLLGGRTGELFF. The DNA of the CDR3 is TGTGCCAGCAGCCTGCTGGGGGGTCGGACCGGGGAGCTGTTTTTT.

The count of this clonotype is one. The chain recombines TRBV11-2 with TRBJ2-7; possible D gene TRBD2, 5 bases. V shed 6 bases and J shed 7 bases, with 19 bases lying between them. Germline lookup yields CDR1 SGHAT and CDR2 FQNNGV. The CDR3 is 14 residues long. CDR3 in DNA: TGTGCCAGCAGTTCCACGGGATCCTCCTCTGAGCAGTACTTC. It encodes CASSSTGSSSEQYF.

Ten or more counts support this clonotype. V gene TRBV7-9 combines with J gene TRBJ1-4; TRBD1 aligns across 9 bases. This CDR3 comprises 17 residues. Germline values: CDR1 SEHNR, CDR2 FQNEAQ (reference sequence). V lost 3 bases, J lost 8 bases, and 13 bases stayed unmatched. This chain's CDR3 is CASSFSKTGGRSEKLFF. The CDR3, as DNA: TGTGCCAGCAGCTTCAGTAAGACAGGGGGAAGATCGGAAAAACTGTTTTTT.

The chain links TRBV6-5 to TRBJ1-6; tentative D call: TRBD1 (6 bases). Germline assignment: CDR1 MNHEY and CDR2 SVGAGI. V gave up 4 bases and J gave up 2 bases, with 9 bases separating them. The CDR3 covers 15 residues. As DNA, the CDR3 is TGTGCCAGCAGTTGGGGGGGCACCTATAATTCACCCCTCCACTTT. Protein product: CASSWGGTYNSPLHF.

This clonotype has at least ten counts. The chain recombines TRBV27 with TRBJ1-1, with TRBD1 matching over 7 bases. Trimming at V came to 3 bases and at J to 3 bases, leaving 16 bases not matched to a gene. Per germline, CDR1 MNHEY and CDR2 SMNVEV (reference sequence). There are 18 residues in the CDR3. CDR3 nucleotides: TGTGCCAGCAGTTTGGGGGGGAGGGGGCCCGTTTTTGACACTGAAGCTTTCTTT. Translating gives CASSLGGRGPVFDTEAFF.

This clonotype appeared many times. The V call is TRBV11-2, the J call TRBJ2-7; D gene uncertain. Germline-derived CDR1 and CDR2 are SGHAT and FQNNGV. The CDR3 covers 16 residues. Trimming shortened V by 5 bases and J by 2 bases, and 19 bases separated the two germline ends. The DNA for the CDR3 is TGTGCCAGCAGCACTTTCCCGGGTCCGGGCACCTACGAGCAGTACTTC. It specifies CASSTFPGPGTYEQYF.

This clonotype was recorded a few times. The chain employs TRBV20-1 and TRBJ2-7; 7 positions agree with TRBD2. Germline V gives CDR1 DFQATT, CDR2 SNEGSKA (reference sequence). The CDR3 is made up of 14 amino acids. The J segment lost 0 bases and the V segment lost 5 bases, leaving 7 bases of the junction unmatched. The CDR3 DNA reads TGCAGTGCTCCGGGGAGGGCCGGCTCCTACGAGCAGTACTTC. It yields the protein CSAPGRAGSYEQYF.